The clone carrying this TCR beta chain has a single count. Antigen specificity is unknown. Patients having uncontrolled infection, another autoimmune disease, pregnancy or lactation were not included. Orbital computed tomography, thyroid ultrasound, serum thyroxine and TRAb, and clinical symptoms together informed the diagnoses. The record originates from a study of T cells in Graves' hyperthyroidism and ophthalmopathy. Overall study findings and caveats: Clonotypes that were expanded in thyroid above 0.001 mostly appeared in blood too.

Researchers amplified the TCR beta CDR3 regions from RNA transcripts. The study used the HTBI primer set for a first-round RT-PCR of the TCR CDR3. TCRdb reprocessed the multiplex PCR reads with MiXCR, giving one entry per CDR3 protein. The data show more than 300,000 distinct CDR3 sequences, roughly 13% seen once. Trimming cost V 4 bases and J 5 bases, with 15 bases left between them. The CDR3 has 15 amino acids. CDR1 is MGHRA and CDR2 is YSYEKL in the germline V gene. The sample consisted of blood. The J gene is TRBJ2-1, the V gene TRBV4-1, with D unresolved. The TCR was taken from a woman aged 18-29 years with Graves' hyperthyroidism. CDR3 DNA sequence: TGCGCCAGCAGCCTCCCCGGCTCAGGTAACAATGAGCAGTTCTTC. Amino acid sequence: CASSLPGSGNNEQFF.